This TCR beta chain was found in a study of blood T cells in healthy people across ages. General study points: As age increased, TCR beta diversity per million T cells fell in a roughly linear fashion.

For the second PCR, which ran for roughly 6 to 12 cycles, a sample-barcoded 5' primer and a J-beta primer mix were used. Any given sample supplied a minimum of 2.5 million CDR3-containing paired-end reads. TCRdb reanalysed the 5' RACE reads using MiXCR and keeps one entry per CDR3 protein. The sample has fewer than 900,000 distinct CDR3 sequences; about 34% are singletons. This clonotype was recorded a few times. The target antigen is unknown. CDR1 and CDR2 (germline): SGHRS, YFSETQ. This CDR3 comprises 14 residues. The V end lost 3 bases, the J end lost 5 bases, and 12 bases lay between the germline ends.

The chain is built from TRBV5-1 and TRBJ2-1; tentative D call: TRBD1 (5 bases). The TCR was taken from a man aged 18-30 years in good health. Sequenced: blood. CDR3 region: CASSSRTINNEQFF. In DNA form, the CDR3 reads TGCGCCAGCAGCTCCCGGACAATAAACAATGAGCAGTTCTTC.